The 15 T cell receptor beta chains listed next were all sequenced from one sample in a study of blood T cell repertoires in COVID-19. Repertoires were generated with immunoSEQ multiplex PCR, while TCRdb's copy carries only in-frame clones and drops some. The sample records just over 350,000 clones, roughly 90% being singletons. Sequencing was performed on peripheral blood. Receptors were obtained from a woman aged 60 to 75 with COVID-19, enrolled during active disease.

The chain carries TRBV28 and TRBJ1-2, with unresolved D. V was trimmed by 4 bases and J by 2 bases, leaving 8 bases between them. This CDR3 contains 13 residues. CDR1 and CDR2 (germline): MDHEN, SYDVKM. CDR3 DNA sequence: TGTGCCAGCAGTTACCAGCGGAACTATGGCTACACCTTC. Translation gives CASSYQRNYGYTF.

The chain is built from TRBV4-3 and TRBJ2-3, with 10 bases fitting TRBD2. Trimming removed 1 base from V and 5 bases from J; junction bases left unmatched: 12. The germline CDR1 and CDR2 sequences are LGHNA and YSLEER. The CDR3 runs 18 residues. The CDR3 here is CASSQGWTSGPFKDTQYF. The CDR3 coding sequence is TGCGCCAGCAGCCAAGGTTGGACTAGCGGCCCTTTTAAAGATACGCAGTATTTT.

The chain is built from TRBV24-1 and TRBJ2-5; 11 nucleotides agree with TRBD2. The CDR3 is 14 amino acids. Germline lookup yields CDR1 KGHDR and CDR2 SFDVKD. After removal of 7 bases from V and 5 bases from J, the junction contained 5 bases not matched to a gene. The CDR3 coding sequence is TGTGCCACCAGCACTAGCGGGGGTTCGGAGACCCAGTACTTC. Protein product: CATSTSGGSETQYF.

This clone was observed once. The chain couples TRBV10-3 to TRBJ1-5; 11 nucleotides align to TRBD1. Per the germline V gene, CDR1 is ENHRY and CDR2 is SYGVKD. The V gene end was trimmed by 4 bases and the J gene end by 5 bases; junction bases not matched to a gene: 7. The CDR3 sequence is 16 residues long. For the CDR3, the DNA is TGTGCCATCAGTGGTTCCGGGACAGGGGGATATCAGCCCCAGCATTTT. Its protein is CAISGSGTGGYQPQHF.

The table lists this clone with a count of one. The rearrangement joins TRBV10-2 to TRBJ1-5; 7 bases fit TRBD1. Germline loops: CDR1 WSHSY, CDR2 SAAADI. V shed 3 bases and J 5 bases; nucleotides not matched to a gene: 4. The CDR3 totals 14 residues. CDR3 sequence: CASSDQGEDQPQHF. In nucleotides, the CDR3 is TGCGCCAGCAGTGATCAGGGGGAGGATCAGCCCCAGCATTTT.

V is TRBV3-1 (or the pseudogene TRBV3-2) and J is TRBJ2-5; 10 bases are a match to TRBD2. Germline V CDR1 and CDR2: LGHDT, YNNKEL (reference sequence). The CDR3 extends over 19 amino acids. The V gene end was trimmed by 4 bases and the J gene end by 2 bases; junction bases not matched to a gene: 16. CDR3 sequence reads: CASSRYGASGGPLQETQYF. Written as DNA, the CDR3 is TGTGCCAGCAGCCGATATGGGGCTAGCGGGGGCCCTTTACAAGAGACCCAGTACTTC.

The chain employs TRBV4-1 and TRBJ1-2; 12 nucleotides line up with TRBD1. The germline gives CDR1 MGHRA, CDR2 YSYEKL. The V and J ends lost 1 base and 0 bases, in that order; junction bases with no gene match: 6. The CDR3 covers 18 residues. The CDR3 DNA reads as TGCGCCAGCAGCCAAGCGGGACAGGGGGCCACCACTAACTATGGCTACACCTTC. Translating it yields CASSQAGQGATTNYGYTF.

V gene TRBV18 combines with J gene TRBJ2-3; D remains ambiguous. V lost 4 bases and J lost 5, with 7 bases in between. In germline, CDR1 is KGHSH, CDR2 LQKENI. The CDR3 length is 12 residues. CDR3 region: CASSRGGDTQYF. CDR3 sequence (DNA): TGTGCCAGCTCACGAGGTGGAGATACGCAGTATTTT.

The V gene is TRBV30, the J gene TRBJ1-2; D gene uncertain. V dropped 2 bases and J dropped 2 bases, with 12 bases sitting between them. Germline CDR1 and CDR2: GTSNPN and SVGIG (reference sequence). CDR3 length equals 14 residues. Written as DNA, the CDR3 is TGTGCCTGGAGTAGGCCACAGTTAAACTATGGCTACACCTTC. Translation gives CAWSRPQLNYGYTF.

The CDR3 loop is CASSPWTGSYEQYF. The DNA for the CDR3 is TGTGCCAGCAGCCCTTGGACAGGGTCCTACGAGCAGTACTTC. This chain connects TRBV9 to TRBJ2-7, with 8 bases matching TRBD1. The ends lost 4 bases at V and 1 base at J; junction bases unmatched: 4. Germline V gives CDR1 SGDLS, CDR2 YYNGEE. The CDR3 length is 14 residues.

The chain uses TRBV6-5 and TRBJ1-4; maybe TRBD1 (6 bases). This CDR3 comprises 14 residues. Trimming cost V 6 bases and J 7 bases, with 15 bases left between them. The germline CDR1 and CDR2 sequences are MNHEY and SVGAGI. The CDR3 loop is CASRKQGSVEKLFF. CDR3 coding DNA: TGTGCCAGCAGGAAACAGGGTAGTGTTGAAAAACTGTTTTTT.

J is TRBJ2-1 and V is TRBV9, with TRBD2 identical over 14 bases. The CDR3 runs to 15 residues. The germline CDR1 and CDR2 sequences are SGDLS and YYNGEE. The junction had 5 bases not matched to a gene; V was cut back by 3 bases and J by 9 bases. CDR3: CASSATSGGAVEQFF. CDR3 in DNA: TGTGCCAGCAGCGCGACTAGCGGGGGGGCCGTTGAGCAGTTCTTC.

The J gene is TRBJ1-6, the V gene TRBV12-5; D gene ambiguous. Germline V CDR1 and CDR2: LGHNT, FRNRAP. The CDR3 is 16 amino acids. V was pared by 1 base and J by 4 bases, with 11 bases between. The CDR3 DNA reads as TGTGCTAGTGGTTTGGGACATGACGCTTATAATTCACCCCTCCACTTT. Translated, it gives CASGLGHDAYNSPLHF. Filled out from reference TRBV12-5 and TRBJ1-6, the complete variable domain reads DARVTQTPRHKVTEMGQEVTMRCQPILGHNTVFWYRQTMMQGLELLAYFRNRAPLDDSGMPKDRFSAEMPDATLATLKIQPSEPRDSAVYFCASGLGHDAYNSPLHFGNGTRLTVT.

The rearrangement joins TRBV4-1 to TRBJ1-1, with 7 bases identical to TRBD1. The CDR3 runs to 14 residues. Germline V CDR1 and CDR2: MGHRA, YSYEKL. J was trimmed by 3 bases and V by 5 bases; bases with no gene match: 6. The CDR3 DNA reads TGCGCCAGCAGCACCCGACAGGGTTACACTGAAGCTTTCTTT. This encodes CASSTRQGYTEAFF.

The chain couples TRBV19 to TRBJ2-3, with 13 bases matching TRBD2. Per germline, CDR1 LNHDA and CDR2 SQIVND (reference sequence). There are 14 residues in the CDR3. V was clipped by 10 bases and J by 6 bases; unmatched bases: 7. This CDR3 reads CATRTSGGRDTQYF. The CDR3 DNA is TGTGCCACCCGGACTAGCGGGGGACGGGATACGCAGTATTTT.